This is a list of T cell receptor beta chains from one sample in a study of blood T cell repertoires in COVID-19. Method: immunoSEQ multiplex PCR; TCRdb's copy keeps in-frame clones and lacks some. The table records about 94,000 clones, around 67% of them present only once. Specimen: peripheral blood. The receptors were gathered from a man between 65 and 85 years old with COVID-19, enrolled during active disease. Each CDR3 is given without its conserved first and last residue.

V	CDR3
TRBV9	ASSVGDSHTQY
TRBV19	ASSLTMTGPDYGYT
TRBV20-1	SASSVYRTSGKSSYNEQF
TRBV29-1	SVETSGMLYEQY
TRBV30	AWRVSGSLNNEQF
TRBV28	ASSLRVAEQY
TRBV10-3	AISDLPGQPYGYT
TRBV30	AWSPSGGSGNTIY
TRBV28	ASGEVAYEQY
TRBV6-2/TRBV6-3	ASSFGLAGTLYNEQF
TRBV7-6	ASSLGQGIGDTQY
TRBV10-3	ATLGVLDTEAF
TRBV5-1	ASTRDSYNEQF
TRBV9	ASSVAPQSPHEQY
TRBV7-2	ASSPQRDTGELF
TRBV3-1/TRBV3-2	ASSLDRVVSPLH
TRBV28	ASSPAGGTDTQY
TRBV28	ASSLGRGTF
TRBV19	ASSMGLAGGWNEQF
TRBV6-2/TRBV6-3	ASSYSTERQSETQY
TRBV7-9	ASSFGLAGGYEQY
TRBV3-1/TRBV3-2	ASSQAGVTGELF
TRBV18	ASSPSNEQF
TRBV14	ASSQDSASGTYEQY
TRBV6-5	ASSFGTQNTEAF
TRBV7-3	ASSPQGGDTEAF
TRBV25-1	ASSRGSSGANVLT
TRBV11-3	ASSLDLNEQF
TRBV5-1	ASSPTSGADGTDTQY
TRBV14	ASSQVFSGSRDTQY
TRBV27	ASSLGTGVNEQF
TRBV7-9	ASSTTLAVLSYEQY
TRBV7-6	ASSASGSGNEQF
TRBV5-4	ASSPGLAGGVADTQY
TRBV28	ASSPLSREQY
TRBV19	ASSPPGLAGRYEQY
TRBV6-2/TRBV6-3	ASSFLIPGQGLWHTEAF
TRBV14	ASSQDRQPQH
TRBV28	ASSGTGGDQPQH
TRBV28	ASSPPPGVRNEQF
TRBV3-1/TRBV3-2	ATLRIDRGHGYT
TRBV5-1	ASSRGGSDTIY
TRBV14	ASSQVLAGAGELF
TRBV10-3	AISETSDHEQY